Listed below are T cell receptor beta chains from one sample, sequenced in a study of OX40 agonist ivuxolimab in advanced cancers. The repertoire was sequenced with immunoSEQ multiplex PCR; TCRdb's copy has only in-frame clones and lacks some. The sample yields approximately 15,000 clones, approximately 86% seen once. The sequences come from CD4+ or CD8+ T cells sorted from blood, collected in a trial of the OX40 agonist ivuxolimab. These receptors originate from an adult with an advanced solid tumor such as melanoma, head and neck, liver or kidney cancer. The CDR3 runs from the conserved cysteine through the conserved F or W. The listing skips clone size in some rows; elsewhere it reads once, few, many or a size class.

>TRBV6-5|NA|TRBJ2-7|10
CASRRYEQYF
>TRBV18|NA|TRBJ2-7|16
CASSRTGTGAPYEQYF
>TRBV12-2|NA|TRBJ2-1|17
CASRLATSGGVKNEQFF
>TRBV11-3|once|TRBJ2-2|17
CASSLEASAGAAGELFF
>TRBV4-2|NA|TRBJ1-6|16
CASSPRQDRENSPLHF
>TRBV27|NA|TRBJ2-2|15
CASRTAILNTGELFF
>TRBV2|NA|TRBJ2-3|10
CASSIGTQYF
>TRBV7-9|NA|TRBJ1-2|15
CASSFFLGPNYGYTF
>TRBV4-2|NA|TRBJ2-3|16
CASSQGVGTTTDTQYF
>TRBV10-1|NA|TRBJ2-7|11
CARTGPYEQYF
>TRBV5-1|NA|TRBJ2-5|15
CASSLSSGYGETQYF
>TRBV19|NA|TRBJ2-1|13
CASTRGPYNEQFF
>TRBV19|NA|TRBJ1-1|17
CASSSNRGARGNTEAFF
>TRBV5-1|NA|TRBJ2-7|13
CASSSLGGNEQYF
>TRBV9|NA|TRBJ1-6|18
CASSPRDGGSSYNSPLHF
>TRBV5-5|NA|TRBJ2-7|15
CASSLDERGVYEQYF
>TRBV18|NA|TRBJ1-1|15
CASSPAAGRASEAFF
>TRBV7-9|NA|TRBJ2-2|15
CASSLNRVGDGELFF
>TRBV7-9|NA|TRBJ1-2|14
CASSFGAPAYGYTF
>TRBV2|NA|TRBJ2-5|12
CASRQTQETQYF
>TRBV7-9|few|TRBJ1-1|13
CASSLEGGTEAFF
>TRBV4-2|NA|TRBJ2-3|16
CASSQGLAVSTDTQYF
>TRBV6-5|NA|TRBJ2-1|12
CASSPGWAGLFF
>TRBV7-9|NA|TRBJ1-4|15
CASSLAGGQGEKLFF